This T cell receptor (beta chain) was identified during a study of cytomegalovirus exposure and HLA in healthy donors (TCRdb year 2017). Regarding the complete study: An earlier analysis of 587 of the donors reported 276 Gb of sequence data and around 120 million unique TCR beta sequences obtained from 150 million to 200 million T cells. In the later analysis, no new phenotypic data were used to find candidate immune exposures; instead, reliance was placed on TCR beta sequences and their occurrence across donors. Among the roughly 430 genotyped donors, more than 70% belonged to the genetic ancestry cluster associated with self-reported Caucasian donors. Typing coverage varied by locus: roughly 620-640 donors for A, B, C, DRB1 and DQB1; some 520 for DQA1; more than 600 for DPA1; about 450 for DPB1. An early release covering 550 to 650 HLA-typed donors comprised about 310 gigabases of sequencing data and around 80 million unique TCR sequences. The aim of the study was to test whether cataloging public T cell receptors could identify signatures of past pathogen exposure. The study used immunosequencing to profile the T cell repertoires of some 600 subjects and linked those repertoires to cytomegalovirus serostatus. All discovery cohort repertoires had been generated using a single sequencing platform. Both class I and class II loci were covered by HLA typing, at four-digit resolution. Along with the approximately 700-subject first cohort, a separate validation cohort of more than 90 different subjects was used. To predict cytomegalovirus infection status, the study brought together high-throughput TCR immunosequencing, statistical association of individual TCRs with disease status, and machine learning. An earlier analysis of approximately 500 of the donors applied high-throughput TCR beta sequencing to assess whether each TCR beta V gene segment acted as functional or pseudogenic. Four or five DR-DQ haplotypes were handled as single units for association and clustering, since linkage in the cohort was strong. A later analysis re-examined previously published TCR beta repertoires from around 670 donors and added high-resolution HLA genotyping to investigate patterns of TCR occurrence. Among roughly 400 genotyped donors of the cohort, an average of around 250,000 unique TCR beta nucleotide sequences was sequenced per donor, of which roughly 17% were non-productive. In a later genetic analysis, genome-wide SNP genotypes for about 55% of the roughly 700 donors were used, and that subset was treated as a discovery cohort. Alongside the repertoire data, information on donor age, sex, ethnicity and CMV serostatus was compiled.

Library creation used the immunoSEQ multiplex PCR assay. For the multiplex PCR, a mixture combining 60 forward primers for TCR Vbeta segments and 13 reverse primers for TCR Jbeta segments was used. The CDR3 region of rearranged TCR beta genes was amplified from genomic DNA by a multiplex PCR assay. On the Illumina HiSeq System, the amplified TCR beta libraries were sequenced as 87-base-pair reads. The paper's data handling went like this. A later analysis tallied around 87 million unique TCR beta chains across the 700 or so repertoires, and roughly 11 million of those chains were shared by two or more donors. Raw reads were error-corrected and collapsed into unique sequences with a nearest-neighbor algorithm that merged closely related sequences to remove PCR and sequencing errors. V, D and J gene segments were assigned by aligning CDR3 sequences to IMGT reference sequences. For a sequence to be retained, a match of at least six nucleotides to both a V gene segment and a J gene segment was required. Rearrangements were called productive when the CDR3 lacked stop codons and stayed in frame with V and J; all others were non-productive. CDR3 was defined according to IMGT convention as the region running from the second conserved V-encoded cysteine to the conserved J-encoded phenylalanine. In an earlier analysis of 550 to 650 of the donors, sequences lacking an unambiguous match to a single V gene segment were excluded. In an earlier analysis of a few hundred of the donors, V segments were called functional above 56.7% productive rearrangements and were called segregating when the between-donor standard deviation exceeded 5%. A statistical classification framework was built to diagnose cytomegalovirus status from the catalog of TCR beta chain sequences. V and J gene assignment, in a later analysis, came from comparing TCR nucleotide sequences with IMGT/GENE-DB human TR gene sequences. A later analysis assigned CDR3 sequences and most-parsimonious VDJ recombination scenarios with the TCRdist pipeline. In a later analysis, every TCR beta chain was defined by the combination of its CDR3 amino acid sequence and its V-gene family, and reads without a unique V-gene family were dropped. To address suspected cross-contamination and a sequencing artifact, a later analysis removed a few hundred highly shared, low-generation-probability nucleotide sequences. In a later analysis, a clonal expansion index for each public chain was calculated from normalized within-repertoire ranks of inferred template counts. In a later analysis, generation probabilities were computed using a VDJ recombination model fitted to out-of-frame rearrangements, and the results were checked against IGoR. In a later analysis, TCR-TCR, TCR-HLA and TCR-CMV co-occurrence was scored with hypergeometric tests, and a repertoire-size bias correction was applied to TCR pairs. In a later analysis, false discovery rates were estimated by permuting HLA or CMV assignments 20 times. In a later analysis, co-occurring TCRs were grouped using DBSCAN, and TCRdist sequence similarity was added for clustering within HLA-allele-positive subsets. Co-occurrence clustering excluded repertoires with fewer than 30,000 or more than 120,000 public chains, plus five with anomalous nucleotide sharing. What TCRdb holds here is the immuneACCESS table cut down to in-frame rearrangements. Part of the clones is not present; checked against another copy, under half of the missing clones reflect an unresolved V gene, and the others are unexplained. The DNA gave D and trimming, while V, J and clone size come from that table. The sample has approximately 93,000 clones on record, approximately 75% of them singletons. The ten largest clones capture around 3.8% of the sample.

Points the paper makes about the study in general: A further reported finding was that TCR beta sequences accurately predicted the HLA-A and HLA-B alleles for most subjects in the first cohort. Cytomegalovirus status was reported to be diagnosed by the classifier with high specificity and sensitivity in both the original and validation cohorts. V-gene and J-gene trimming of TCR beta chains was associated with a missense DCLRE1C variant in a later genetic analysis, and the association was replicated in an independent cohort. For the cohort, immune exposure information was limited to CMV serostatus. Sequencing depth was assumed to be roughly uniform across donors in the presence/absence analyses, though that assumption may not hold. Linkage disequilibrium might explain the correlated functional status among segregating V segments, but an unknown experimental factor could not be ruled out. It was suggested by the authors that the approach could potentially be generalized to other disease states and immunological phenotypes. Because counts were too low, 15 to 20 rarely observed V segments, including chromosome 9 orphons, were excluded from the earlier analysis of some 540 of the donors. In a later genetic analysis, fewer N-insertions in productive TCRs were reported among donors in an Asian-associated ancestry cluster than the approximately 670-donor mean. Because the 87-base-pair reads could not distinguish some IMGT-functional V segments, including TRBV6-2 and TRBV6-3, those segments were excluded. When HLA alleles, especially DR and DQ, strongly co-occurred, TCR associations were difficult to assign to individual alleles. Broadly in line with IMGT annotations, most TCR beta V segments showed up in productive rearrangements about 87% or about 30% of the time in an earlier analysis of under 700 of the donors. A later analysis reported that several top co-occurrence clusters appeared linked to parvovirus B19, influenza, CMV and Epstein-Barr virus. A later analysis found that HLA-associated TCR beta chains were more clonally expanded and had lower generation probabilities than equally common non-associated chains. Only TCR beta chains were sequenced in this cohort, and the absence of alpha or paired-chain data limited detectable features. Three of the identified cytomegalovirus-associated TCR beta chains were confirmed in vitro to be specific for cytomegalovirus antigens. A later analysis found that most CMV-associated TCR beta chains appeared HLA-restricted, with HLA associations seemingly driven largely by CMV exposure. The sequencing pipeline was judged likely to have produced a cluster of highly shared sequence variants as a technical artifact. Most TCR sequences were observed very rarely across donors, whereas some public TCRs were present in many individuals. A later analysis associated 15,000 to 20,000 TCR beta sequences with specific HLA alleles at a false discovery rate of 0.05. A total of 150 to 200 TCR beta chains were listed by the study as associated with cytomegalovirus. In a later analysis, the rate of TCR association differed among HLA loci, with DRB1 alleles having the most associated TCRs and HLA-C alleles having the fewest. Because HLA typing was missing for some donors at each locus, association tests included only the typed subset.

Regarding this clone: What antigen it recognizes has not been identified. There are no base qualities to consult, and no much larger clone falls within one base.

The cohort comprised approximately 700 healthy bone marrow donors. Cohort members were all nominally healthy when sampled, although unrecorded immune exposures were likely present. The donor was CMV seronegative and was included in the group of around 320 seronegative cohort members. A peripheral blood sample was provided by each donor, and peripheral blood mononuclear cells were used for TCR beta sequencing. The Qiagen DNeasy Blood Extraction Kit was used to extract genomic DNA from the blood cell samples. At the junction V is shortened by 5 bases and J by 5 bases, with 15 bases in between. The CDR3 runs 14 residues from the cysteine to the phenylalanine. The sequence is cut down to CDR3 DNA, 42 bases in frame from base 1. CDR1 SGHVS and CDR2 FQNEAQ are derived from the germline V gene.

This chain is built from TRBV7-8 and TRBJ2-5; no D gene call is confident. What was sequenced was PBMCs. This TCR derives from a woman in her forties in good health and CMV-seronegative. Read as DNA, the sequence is TGTGCCAGCAGCCCAACCCGAAATGCGGAGACCCAGTACTTC. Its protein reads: CASSPTRNAETQYF.